This entry lists 26 T cell receptor beta chains sequenced from one sample in a study of T-cell memory formation after mild COVID-19 (dated by TCRdb to about 2021). Libraries were built with 5' RACE. These reads were obtained on an Illumina NovaSeq 6000. TCRdb reprocessed the public reads (quality trimming at Q25 with fastp, clone calling with MiXCR) and kept in-frame beta chains. Entries are consolidated by CDR3 protein sequence, retaining the most common genes and DNA. The sample data list 300,000 to 400,000 distinct CDR3 sequences, and 25% to 30% of these were observed just once. Less than 15% of the sample lies in the top ten. Source material: PBMCs or a T cell subset sorted from them (not recorded which). The receptors stem from an adult woman who had mild COVID-19 (a few samples of this study predate the infection). The sample titles of this study are shuffled in the database, so cell type and time point are left out; the donor was told from shared clones.

The J gene is TRBJ2-7, the V gene TRBV6-2 or TRBV6-3, with 14 bases matching TRBD2. The germline V gene has CDR1 MNHEY and CDR2 SVGEGT. The V and J ends lost 0 bases and 6 bases, in that order; junction bases with no gene match: 7. This CDR3 comprises 17 residues. The CDR3 sequence: CASSYSYGTSGSVEQYF. The CDR3 DNA is TGTGCCAGCAGTTACTCATACGGGACTAGCGGGAGTGTCGAGCAGTACTTC.

The J gene is TRBJ2-7, the V gene TRBV4-3, with 9 bases identical to TRBD1. The CDR3 loop spans 18 amino acids. The junction had 9 bases not matched to a gene; V was cut back by 0 bases and J by 0 bases. The germline V gene encodes CDR1 LGHNA and CDR2 YSLEER. CDR3 loop: CASSQDLPGTGYSYEQYF. The CDR3 DNA sequence: TGCGCCAGCAGCCAAGATCTCCCCGGGACAGGGTACTCCTACGAGCAGTACTTC.

This chain uses TRBV24-1 with TRBJ2-7; a weak D match, TRBD2 (5 bases). Per the germline V gene, CDR1 is KGHDR and CDR2 is SFDVKD. The CDR3 is 15 residues long. V was shortened by 7 bases and J by 7 bases, with 22 bases between the two germline ends. CDR3 nucleotides: TGTGCCACCAGACGGACTCTGAGAGCTACGGAGGAGCAGTACTTC. Amino acids: CATRRTLRATEEQYF.

This clonotype has just a few counts. The chain links TRBV20-1 to TRBJ1-6; the D is unclear. Trimming took off 5 bases at V and 9 bases at J, with 17 bases between the two ends. The germline CDR1 and CDR2 sequences are DFQATT and SNEGSKA (reference sequence). The CDR3 loop spans 14 amino acids. DNA for the CDR3: TGCAGTGCTCTACATCGACTATCGAGTTCACCCCTCCACTTT. Encoded protein: CSALHRLSSSPLHF.

This clonotype was counted only a few times. The J gene is TRBJ2-7, the V gene TRBV27, with 7 bases lining up with TRBD2. Germline values: CDR1 MNHEY, CDR2 SMNVEV (reference sequence). V lost 0 bases to trimming and J lost 4 bases; unmatched junction nucleotides: 3. There are 14 residues in the CDR3. Written as DNA, the CDR3 is TGTGCCAGCAGTTTATCGGGGGACTATTACGAGCAGTACTTC. It yields the protein CASSLSGDYYEQYF.

A few counts support this clonotype. The chain has TRBV7-2 and TRBJ1-5; 8 bases are shared with TRBD1. Germline V lookup: CDR1 SGHTA, CDR2 FQGNSA. The J segment lost 5 bases and the V segment lost 2 bases, leaving 5 bases of the junction unmatched. The CDR3 runs 15 residues. CDR3 coding DNA: TGTGCCAGCAGCTTACAGGGGGCGCCCCATCAGCCCCAGCATTTT. It translates to CASSLQGAPHQPQHF. The full variable domain, rest sourced from reference TRBV7-2 and TRBJ1-5, is GAGVSQSPSNKVTEKGKDVELRCDPISGHTALYWYRQSLGQGLEFLIYFQGNSAPDKSGLPSDRFSAERTGGSVSTLTIQRTQQEDSAVYLCASSLQGAPHQPQHFGDGTRLSIL.

This sequence joins TRBV19 and TRBJ2-7, with TRBD2 matching over 8 bases. The CDR3 extends over 17 amino acids. Germline V gene sequence: CDR1 LNHDA, CDR2 SQIVND (reference sequence). The trim removed 9 bases at V and 3 bases at J, leaving 19 bases unmatched. The CDR3 loop reads CASPPLQREQPSYEQYF. In nucleotides, the CDR3 is TGTGCCAGCCCCCCCCTCCAGCGGGAGCAACCCAGCTACGAGCAGTACTTC. Combining the CDR3 with reference TRBV19 and TRBJ2-7 gives the whole variable domain DGGITQSPKYLFRKEGQNVTLSCEQNLNHDAMYWYRQDPGQGLRLIYYSQIVNDFQKGDIAEGYSVSREKKESFPLTVTSAQKNPTAFYLCASPPLQREQPSYEQYFGPGTRLTVT.

The chain recombines TRBV11-3 with TRBJ2-1; 7 bases are a match to TRBD1. Germline CDR1 SGHNT, CDR2 YENEEA. The CDR3 is 16 residues long. The junction had 8 bases not matched to a gene; V was cut back by 1 base and J by 5 bases. This CDR3 reads CASSLARQGGHNEQFF. The CDR3 coding sequence is TGTGCCAGCAGCTTAGCCAGACAGGGTGGTCACAATGAGCAGTTCTTC.

This clonotype was seen a single time. V usage is TRBV20-1 and J usage is TRBJ2-5; TRBD1 agrees at 7 bases. Germline assignment: CDR1 DFQATT and CDR2 SNEGSKA (reference sequence). After removal of 2 bases from V and 0 bases from J, the junction contained 6 bases not matched to a gene. The CDR3 consists of 15 residues. CDR3 in DNA: TGCAGTGCTAGACCCCACAGGGGAGACCAAGAGACCCAGTACTTC. Protein product: CSARPHRGDQETQYF.

The chain recombines TRBV7-9 with TRBJ1-2; D is unresolved. V lost 5 bases and J 7 bases, leaving 8 bases between the germline ends. Per the germline V gene, CDR1 is SEHNR and CDR2 is FQNEAQ (reference sequence). CDR3 length equals 11 residues. The CDR3 DNA sequence: TGTGCCAGCAGCGCAATGGCTGGCTACACCTTC. Protein product: CASSAMAGYTF.

In regard to this clonotype: An end of the junction differs from the germline gene, which may be a read error. The rearrangement links TRBV4-1 to TRBJ2-7; D is unresolved. Germline CDR1 and CDR2: MGHRA and YSYEKL. The CDR3 consists of 9 residues. The CDR3 loop is CASSSAVPF. The CDR3 bases are TGCGCCAGCAGCAGTGCCGTCCCCTTC.

The J gene is TRBJ1-1, the V gene TRBV7-2, with D maybe TRBD1 (5 bases). CDR1 is SGHTA, CDR2 FQGNSA, per germline. The length of the CDR3 is 12 residues. Trimming cost V 5 bases and J 8 bases, with 12 bases left between them. DNA for the CDR3: TGTGCCAGCAGCGTCGGACAACCGGAAGCTTTCTTT. Its protein is CASSVGQPEAFF.

V and J are TRBV7-9 and TRBJ2-1; 8 bases agree with TRBD2. V gave up 2 bases and J gave up 9 bases; unmatched junction bases: 9. This CDR3 comprises 15 residues. Germline values: CDR1 SEHNR, CDR2 FQNEAQ (reference sequence). CDR3 nucleotides: TGTGCCAGCAGCTTATCGGGGGGGCCCTTCTTTGAGCAGTTCTTC. Its translation: CASSLSGGPFFEQFF.

This clonotype appeared a few times. The genes are TRBV12-3 or TRBV12-4 and TRBJ2-3; 7 nucleotides agree with TRBD1. V trimming: 6 bases; J trimming: 3 bases; junction bases outside the gene matches: 6. This CDR3 comprises 14 residues. CDR3 DNA sequence: TGTGCCAGCAGGTACAGGGGTTGGACAGATACGCAGTATTTT. Translating gives CASRYRGWTDTQYF.

There are many counts of this clonotype. The rearrangement uses TRBV7-8 and TRBJ2-7; the D is unclear. The germline gives CDR1 SGHVS, CDR2 FQNEAQ. This CDR3 is 12 amino acids long. The V gene lost 0 bases and the J gene lost 3 bases, with 3 bases spanning the gap. The CDR3 protein is CASSLALYEQYF. The CDR3 coding sequence is TGTGCCAGCAGCTTAGCGCTCTACGAGCAGTACTTC.

The chain combines TRBV7-2 with TRBJ2-7, with D maybe TRBD2 (6 bases). The CDR3 has 15 amino acids. Trimming removed 1 base from V and 2 bases from J, with 12 bases in between. CDR1 SGHTA and CDR2 FQGNSA come from the germline V gene. For the CDR3, the DNA is TGTGCCAGCAGCTTAGGAGCTAGCGCGGCCTACGAGCAGTACTTC. It is translated as CASSLGASAAYEQYF.

This clonotype was counted a few times. The gene calls are TRBV29-1 and TRBJ2-5; D is uncertain. The germline gives CDR1 SQVTM, CDR2 ANQGSEA. The CDR3 sequence is 18 residues long. Trimming took off 0 bases at V and 1 base at J, with 21 bases between the two ends. CDR3 amino acids: CSVEEPPSVWRLQETQYF. The CDR3 DNA is TGCAGCGTTGAAGAGCCTCCTTCTGTGTGGCGACTCCAAGAGACCCAGTACTTC.

This sequence joins TRBV18 and TRBJ2-5; 7 positions agree with TRBD1. J gave up 4 bases and V 3 bases, and 5 bases lay outside the gene matches. Germline V CDR1 and CDR2: KGHSH, LQKENI. The CDR3 spans 14 residues. As DNA, the CDR3 is TGTGCCAGCTCACCGACAGGGTTGCTAGAGACCCAGTACTTC. The encoded protein is CASSPTGLLETQYF.

This chain connects TRBV9 to TRBJ2-7; 7 bases agree with TRBD2. Germline-derived CDR1 and CDR2 are SGDLS and YYNGEE. The V segment lost 0 bases and the J segment 2 bases; nucleotides outside the gene matches: 2. This CDR3 is 14 amino acids long. CDR3 bases: TGTGCCAGCAGCGTAGGGGGAGGGCCCTACGAGCAGTACTTC. This sequence encodes CASSVGGGPYEQYF.

This rearrangement joins TRBV12-3 or TRBV12-4 to TRBJ1-3, with a tentative D call TRBD1 (5 bases). This CDR3 has 17 residues. Trimming stripped 5 bases from V and 1 base from J, with 18 bases between. The CDR3: CASSPAGGGYSGNTIYF. The CDR3 nucleotides are TGTGCCAGCAGTCCTGCCGGGGGAGGCTATTCTGGAAACACCATATATTTT.

The chain employs TRBV7-9 and TRBJ1-1; 7 bases are shared with TRBD1. Germline values: CDR1 SEHNR, CDR2 FQNEAQ (reference sequence). The CDR3 has 15 residues. V lost 5 bases and J lost 1; bases outside the gene matches: 7. CDR3 DNA: TGTGCCAGCAGCGAACGGGGACAGCCGAACACTGAAGCTTTCTTT. Translating gives CASSERGQPNTEAFF. The variable domain in full, with the rest retrieved from reference TRBV7-9 and TRBJ1-1, is DTGVSQNPRHKITKRGQNVTFRCDPISEHNRLYWYRQTLGQGPEFLTYFQNEAQLEKSRLLSDRFSAERPKGSFSTLEIQRTEQGDSAMYLCASSERGQPNTEAFFGQGTRLTVV.

CDR3 protein: CASSLRPPSRGGELFF. Written as DNA, the CDR3 is TGTGCCAGCAGCCTCCGGCCCCCTTCCCGAGGCGGGGAGCTGTTTTTT. The chain is built from TRBV7-9 and TRBJ2-2; no reliable D call. Germline V gene lookup returns CDR1 SEHNR and CDR2 FQNEAQ (reference sequence). Trimming took off 5 bases at V and 7 bases at J, with 20 bases between the two ends. The CDR3 sequence is 16 residues long.

The chain employs TRBV27 and TRBJ2-5; 9 nucleotides agree with TRBD2. Trimming at V came to 5 bases and at J to 0 bases, leaving 4 bases not matched to a gene. CDR1 and CDR2 (germline): MNHEY, SMNVEV (reference sequence). The CDR3 sequence is 15 residues long. The CDR3, as DNA: TGTGCCAGCAGTGTGACTAGCGGATACCAAGAGACCCAGTACTTC. It yields the protein CASSVTSGYQETQYF.

This clonotype has a handful of counts. The gene calls are TRBV29-1 and TRBJ1-1; weak D call: TRBD1 (5 bases). Germline V gene data show CDR1 as SQVTM and CDR2 as ANQGSEA. Between the trimmed V and J ends, which lost 2 bases and 5 bases, there was a span of 15 bases. There are 14 residues in the CDR3. The CDR3, as DNA: TGCAGCGTTGAATCGGGGGGTGGGATAACTGAAGCTTTCTTT. Translated: CSVESGGGITEAFF.

J is TRBJ2-1 and V is TRBV30; TRBD1 might be the D (6 bases). Trimming left V 2 bases short and J 9 bases short, with 20 bases between. Per germline, CDR1 GTSNPN and CDR2 SVGIG (reference sequence). This CDR3 comprises 15 residues. For the CDR3, the DNA is TGTGCCTGGAGTAGAGTGAGCAGGGGCCATGGTGAGCAGTTCTTC. Translation: CAWSRVSRGHGEQFF.

The chain couples TRBV6-5 to TRBJ1-5, with unresolved D. Germline CDR1 and CDR2: MNHEY and SVGAGI. Trimming shortened V by 6 bases and J by 0 bases, and 12 bases separated the two germline ends. CDR3 size: 15 residues. Here the CDR3 DNA reads TGTGCCAGCAGACCCTTCGCGGATAGCAATCAGCCCCAGCATTTT. It translates to CASRPFADSNQPQHF.